This entry concerns a single T cell receptor beta chain. What it binds is unknown. The data were obtained in a study of Ad26.COV2.S vaccination and SARS-CoV-2 variants. Across the study: Administration of Ad26.COV2.S was intramuscular, either once or twice 56 days apart.

Between the trimmed V and J ends, which lost 6 bases and 0 bases, there was a span of 18 bases. The CDR3 is 17 residues long. Germline CDR1 is MDHEN and CDR2 is SYDVKM. Treatment of the sample: roughly 19 received Ad26.COV2.S at low or high dose, single or two shots; roughly five received placebo; per-sample allocation not given. Following the first vaccine or placebo injection, samples were taken on day 63. The vaccine antigen was prefusion-stabilized Wuhan SARS-CoV-2 spike. Study observations and caveats: Breadth, reportedly substantial, characterized the spike-specific CD8+ and CD4+ T cell responses after vaccination.

The data were produced by immunoSEQ multiplex PCR, yet TCRdb's version contains in-frame clones alone and is incomplete. Of hundreds of thousands of clones detected, roughly 89% appear once; the ten largest clones hold roughly 5%. The TCR comes from a person between 18 and 65 years old who received the Ad26.COV2.S COVID-19 vaccine or a placebo. The chain recombines TRBV28 with TRBJ1-5; D is ambiguous. Specimen: peripheral blood, collected in a trial of Ad26.COV2.S vaccine versus placebo. CDR3 protein: CASSHNQAPYSNQPQHF. Written as DNA, the CDR3 is TGTGCCAGCAGCCATAACCAGGCCCCATATAGCAATCAGCCCCAGCATTTT.